One T cell receptor beta chain is described in this entry. The antigen is not known. The CDR3 contains 19 residues. CDR1 is SQVTM, CDR2 ANQGSEA, per germline. These data come from a study of beta chain features in type 1 diabetes. Expressed TCRB transcripts were sequenced after all isolated RNA was converted to cDNA. Libraries were prepared by immunoSEQ multiplex PCR; TCRdb keeps only in-frame clonotypes and omits some of them. Here the sample spans hundreds of thousands of clones, about 71% being singletons. Study results and caveats: VDJ junctions from patients with type 1 diabetes contained fewer insertions and more deletions.

Sequenced input: naive CD4+ T cells from blood. This sequence originates from a young man in good health. The genes are TRBV29-1 and TRBJ2-7; 14 bases agree with TRBD2. The DNA for the CDR3 is TGCACGAAAACCGGGAGAGGGACTAGCGGGGGCCCGAACTCCTACGAGCAGTACTTC. This sequence encodes CTKTGRGTSGGPNSYEQYF.